The 32 T cell receptor beta chains below all came from one sample that was sequenced in a study of CD8+ T cells in alopecia areata. RNA was isolated and reverse transcribed to cDNA, the sequencing template. Some clones are missing from TCRdb's copy, which holds only in-frame ones; the method was immunoSEQ multiplex PCR. The sample includes about 210,000 clones, 64% of them seen just once. Described treatment: oral pan-JAK inhibitor, 5-10 mg twice daily. Source: CD4+ T cells sorted from blood, taken at week 4, from a patient treated with tofacitinib. The origin of the receptors is a human donor with alopecia areata.

The chain's CDR3 is CASSEGPSEQFF. As DNA, the CDR3 is TGTGCCAGCAGTGAGGGGCCTAGTGAGCAGTTCTTC. The chain combines TRBV2 with TRBJ2-1; maybe TRBD1 (5 bases). CDR3 size: 12 residues. Germline V gene sequence: CDR1 SNHLY, CDR2 FYNNEI. Trimming took 3 bases from V and 9 from J, leaving 9 bases between them.

This clone turned up a few times. The sample contains more than one DNA sequence encoding this CDR3. The rearrangement uses TRBV18 and TRBJ2-7; 8 bases match TRBD1. This CDR3 contains 14 residues. V lost 2 bases to trimming and J lost 2 bases; unmatched junction nucleotides: 2. Germline-derived CDR1 and CDR2 are KGHSH and LQKENI. The CDR3 DNA follows: TGTGCCAGCTCACCAGGGACAGGACCCTACGAGCAGTACTTC. Translated: CASSPGTGPYEQYF.

The chain carries TRBV19 and TRBJ2-3, with D maybe TRBD1 (6 bases). V was clipped by 6 bases and J by 7 bases, with 11 bases between them. The CDR3 length is 12 residues. The germline V gene encodes CDR1 LNHDA and CDR2 SQIVND (reference sequence). CDR3 in DNA: TGTGCCAGTAGGACACAGGGAAATACGCAGTATTTT. It yields the protein CASRTQGNTQYF. The entire variable domain, with the rest obtained from reference TRBV19 and TRBJ2-3, is as follows: DGGITQSPKYLFRKEGQNVTLSCEQNLNHDAMYWYRQDPGQGLRLIYYSQIVNDFQKGDIAEGYSVSREKKESFPLTVTSAQKNPTAFYLCASRTQGNTQYFGPGTRLTVL.

This clone was counted only a few times. The chain couples TRBV29-1 to TRBJ2-7, with D perhaps being TRBD1 or TRBD2 (6 bases each). V was shortened by 4 bases and J by 5 bases, with 18 bases between the two germline ends. The CDR3 has 14 residues. Germline V lookup: CDR1 SQVTM, CDR2 ANQGSEA. The CDR3 here is CSVGRGQGIHEQYF. For the CDR3, the DNA is TGCAGCGTTGGCCGGGGGCAGGGGATCCACGAGCAGTACTTC.

This clone came up a few times. The V gene is TRBV30, the J gene TRBJ2-7; 12 bases fit TRBD1. Looked up from germline, CDR1 is GTSNPN and CDR2 is SVGIG (reference sequence). This CDR3 spans 18 amino acids. J gave up 6 bases and V 3 bases, and 18 bases lay outside the gene matches. In DNA form, the CDR3 reads TGTGCCTGGAGCCGGGACAGGGGGCCGACTGGGGACTCGCGCGAGCAGTACTTC. As protein: CAWSRDRGPTGDSREQYF.

The chain is built from TRBV11-2 and TRBJ2-5; D is perhaps TRBD2 (6 bases). V was cut by 5 bases and J by 6 bases, with 13 bases left in between. The CDR3 runs to 13 residues. CDR1 and CDR2 from the germline V gene are SGHAT and FQNNGV. Here the CDR3 reads CASSPGLKKTQYF. In nucleotides, the CDR3 is TGTGCCAGCAGCCCGGGACTTAAGAAGACCCAGTACTTC.

This clone was observed a handful of times. The rearrangement links TRBV30 to TRBJ1-5; perhaps TRBD1 as D (6 bases). Germline loops: CDR1 GTSNPN, CDR2 SVGIG (reference sequence). The CDR3 sequence is 16 residues long. Trimming stripped 2 bases from V and 3 bases from J, with 17 bases between. The CDR3 bases are TGTGCCTGGAGTTCTCCAGGGGCTTATACCAATCAGCCCCAGCATTTT. The encoded protein is CAWSSPGAYTNQPQHF.

The CDR3, as DNA: TGCAGTGCTAGAGTAGGGTGGGAGCAGTTCTTC. Its translation is CSARVGWEQFF. The chain recombines TRBV20-1 with TRBJ2-1; D gene uncertain. The CDR3 is 11 residues long. The ends were cut back, 1 base at V and 10 bases at J, with 8 bases in the middle. In germline, CDR1 is DFQATT, CDR2 SNEGSKA (reference sequence).

This clone was seen just once. The chain recombines TRBV10-3 with TRBJ2-5; 7 bases are shared with TRBD2. The CDR3 totals 13 residues. Trimming at V came to 10 bases and at J to 6 bases, leaving 11 bases not matched to a gene. Germline V gene lookup returns CDR1 ENHRY and CDR2 SYGVKD. CDR3 DNA sequence: TGTGCCACCGGCGGGGACTATTCACAGACCCAGTACTTC. Translation: CATGGDYSQTQYF.

The chain recombines TRBV5-4 with TRBJ2-5, with D uncertain. CDR1 and CDR2 from the germline V gene are SGHNT and YYREEE (reference sequence). This CDR3 has 11 residues. The V gene lost 5 bases and the J gene lost 5 bases, with 7 bases spanning the gap. The CDR3 DNA reads TGTGCCAGCAGTGACCGGGAGACCCAGTACTTC. Translation gives CASSDRETQYF. The variable domain in full, with the rest retrieved from reference TRBV5-4 and TRBJ2-5, is ETGVTQSPTHLIKTRGQQVTLRCSSQSGHNTVSWYQQALGQGPQFIFQYYREEENGRGNFPPRFSGLQFPNYSSELNVNALELDDSALYLCASSDRETQYFGPGTRLLVL.

CDR3 sequence reads: CASSLTLAGRETQYF. The CDR3 nucleotides are TGTGCCAGCAGTTTAACTCTAGCGGGGAGGGAGACCCAGTACTTC. V is TRBV27 and J is TRBJ2-5; 9 positions agree with TRBD2. J was trimmed by 5 bases and V by 2 bases; bases with no gene match: 6. This CDR3 is built from 15 residues. The germline V gene has CDR1 MNHEY and CDR2 SMNVEV (reference sequence).

This clone was observed a handful of times. The chain combines TRBV6-5 with TRBJ2-5, with D possibly called TRBD1 or TRBD2 (5 bases each). The J call is in doubt because the DNA end fits TRBJ2-7 better. This CDR3 region has 14 residues. The germline V gene has CDR1 MNHEY and CDR2 SVGAGI. CDR3 in amino acids: CASRPRGGSYEQYF. As DNA, the CDR3 is TGTGCCAGCAGACCTCGGGGCGGTTCCTACGAGCAGTACTTC.

The gene calls are TRBV29-1 and TRBJ1-1; 9 nucleotides match TRBD1. Germline assignment: CDR1 SQVTM and CDR2 ANQGSEA. This CDR3 has 15 amino acids. Germline trimming cut 5 bases from V and 0 bases from J; bases unmatched to any gene: 7. CDR3 sequence reads: CSVMTGGLLNTEAFF. CDR3 nucleotide sequence: TGCAGCGTTATGACAGGGGGACTCCTGAACACTGAAGCTTTCTTT.

This clone was recorded a few times. This same CDR3 is encoded by further DNA sequences in the sample. The V gene is TRBV5-1, the J gene TRBJ1-5; D gene unclear. Germline V gene lookup returns CDR1 SGHRS and CDR2 YFSETQ. The V gene lost 0 bases and the J gene lost 4 bases, with 5 bases spanning the gap. The CDR3 is made up of 13 amino acids. CDR3 sequence reads: CASSLDPNQPQHF. CDR3 DNA: TGCGCCAGCAGCTTGGATCCTAATCAGCCCCAGCATTTT.

The chain is built from TRBV10-3 and TRBJ1-5, with D uncertain. Germline CDR1 and CDR2: ENHRY and SYGVKD. V lost 4 bases to trimming and J lost 2 bases, with 9 bases between them. The CDR3 is made up of 14 amino acids. The CDR3, as DNA: TGTGCCATCAGTGCGATGGAAGGCAATCAGCCCCAGCATTTT. It is translated as CAISAMEGNQPQHF.

This clone was counted between two and nine times. The rearrangement joins TRBV9 to TRBJ1-3; D call uncertain. This CDR3 spans 13 amino acids. V was shortened by 3 bases and J by 1 base, with 5 bases between the two germline ends. The germline gives CDR1 SGDLS, CDR2 YYNGEE. The CDR3: CASSGHSGNTIYF. In DNA form, the CDR3 reads TGTGCCAGCAGCGGACATTCTGGAAACACCATATATTTT.

V and J are TRBV30 and TRBJ1-6; TRBD1 is a possible D gene (5 bases). CDR3 length equals 13 residues. Germline-derived CDR1 and CDR2 are GTSNPN and SVGIG (reference sequence). The germline V and J ends were trimmed by 3 bases and 6 bases, with 9 bases remaining between them. CDR3 sequence: CAWSRAINSPLHF. DNA for the CDR3: TGTGCCTGGAGCAGGGCGATTAATTCACCCCTCCACTTT. The whole variable domain, remainder taken from reference TRBV30 and TRBJ1-6, is SQTIHQWPATLVQPVGSPLSLECTVEGTSNPNLYWYRQAAGRGLQLLFYSVGIGQISSEVPQNLSASRPQDRQFILSSKKLLLSDSGFYLCAWSRAINSPLHFGNGTRLTVT.

This chain connects TRBV14 to TRBJ2-7; D not resolved. Germline V CDR1 and CDR2: SGHDN, FVKESK. This CDR3 has 14 amino acids. V gave up 1 base and J gave up 2 bases, with 9 bases separating them. CDR3 protein: CASSQVLRAYEQYF. CDR3 DNA: TGTGCCAGCAGCCAAGTTCTACGCGCCTACGAGCAGTACTTC.

The chain uses TRBV7-2 and TRBJ1-1; a weak D match, TRBD1 (5 bases). The CDR3 runs 14 residues. Germline V CDR1 and CDR2: SGHTA, FQGNSA. V was cut by 5 bases and J by 5 bases, with 15 bases left in between. This CDR3 reads CASSPGRTLTEAFF. The CDR3 DNA reads TGTGCCAGCAGCCCGGGACGGACTCTGACTGAAGCTTTCTTT.

This rearrangement joins TRBV5-1 to TRBJ1-5; D is uncertain. CDR3 length equals 15 residues. The germline V and J ends were trimmed by 0 bases and 7 bases, with 14 bases remaining between them. Germline V CDR1 and CDR2: SGHRS, YFSETQ. DNA for the CDR3: TGCGCCAGCAGCTTGGGACCGGAGGGAAGCCAGCCCCAGCATTTT. Translation: CASSLGPEGSQPQHF. The complete variable domain, with remaining parts taken from reference TRBV5-1 and TRBJ1-5, reads KAGVTQTPRYLIKTRGQQVTLSCSPISGHRSVSWYQQTPGQGLQFLFEYFSETQRNKGNFPGRFSGRQFSNSRSEMNVSTLELGDSALYLCASSLGPEGSQPQHFGDGTRLSIL.

V gene TRBV7-2 combines with J gene TRBJ2-6; D perhaps matches TRBD2 (5 bases). Between the trimmed V and J ends, which lost 5 bases and 4 bases, there was a span of 15 bases. Germline CDR1 and CDR2: SGHTA and FQGNSA. The CDR3 spans 16 residues. The CDR3, as DNA: TGTGCCAGCAGCCCCTCTTGGGGAGTCGGGGCCAACGTCCTGACTTTC. Its translation: CASSPSWGVGANVLTF.

J is TRBJ1-4 and V is TRBV11-1, with unresolved D. Germline loops: CDR1 SGHAT, CDR2 FQDESV (reference sequence). The CDR3 spans 14 residues. The V gene lost 0 bases and the J gene lost 7 bases, with 9 bases spanning the gap. In nucleotides, the CDR3 is TGTGCCAGCAGCTTAGCCCCACCGGCTGAAAAACTGTTTTTT. This codes for CASSLAPPAEKLFF.

The chain is built from TRBV4-3 and TRBJ1-6, with D uncertain. The CDR3 contains 13 residues. V was shortened by 0 bases and J by 10 bases, with 7 bases between the two germline ends. The germline gives CDR1 LGHNA, CDR2 YSLEER. CDR3 loop: CASSQELRSPLHF. DNA for the CDR3: TGCGCCAGCAGCCAAGAACTTCGCTCACCCCTCCACTTT.

The genes are TRBV10-3 and TRBJ2-7; 12 positions agree with TRBD1. V shed 9 bases, J shed 2 bases, and the junction held 5 bases outside the gene matches. This CDR3 has 14 residues. Germline loops: CDR1 ENHRY, CDR2 SYGVKD. CDR3 nucleotide sequence: TGTGCCATTAAGGGACAGGGGGCGACCTACGAGCAGTACTTC. Translated, it gives CAIKGQGATYEQYF.

The chain employs TRBV12-5 and TRBJ1-3; D uncertain. Looked up from germline, CDR1 is LGHNT and CDR2 is FRNRAP. The CDR3 contains 12 residues. V dropped 0 bases and J dropped 8 bases, with 5 bases sitting between them. The CDR3 spells CASGLVMDTIYF. The CDR3 DNA is TGTGCTAGTGGTTTGGTAATGGACACCATATATTTT.

This clone was observed a few times. The chain couples TRBV18 to TRBJ2-5; 11 nucleotides align to TRBD2. V lost 3 bases, J lost 6 bases, and 6 bases stayed unmatched. The CDR3 runs 15 residues. In germline, CDR1 is KGHSH, CDR2 LQKENI. The CDR3 sequence: CASSPSTSGVKTQYF. The CDR3 DNA reads TGTGCCAGCTCACCGTCGACTAGCGGGGTAAAGACCCAGTACTTC.

The chain carries TRBV14 and TRBJ1-2, with D maybe TRBD1 (5 bases). The V gene's germline CDR1 is SGHDN and CDR2 FVKESK. The CDR3 totals 13 residues. V gave up 4 bases and J gave up 4 bases, with 10 bases separating them. CDR3 in DNA: TGTGCCAGCAGCCCGCAGGGAGCCTATGGCTACACCTTC. It encodes CASSPQGAYGYTF.

This chain joins TRBV11-2 and TRBJ2-5; D may match TRBD1 or TRBD2 (5 bases each). The CDR3 sequence is 15 residues long. Germline V gene sequence: CDR1 SGHAT, CDR2 FQNNGV. Between the trimmed V and J ends, which lost 2 bases and 4 bases, there was a span of 14 bases. The CDR3 nucleotides read TGTGCCAGCAGCTTAACGGCAGGGACCACAGAGACCCAGTACTTC. Encoded protein: CASSLTAGTTETQYF.

This clone was observed a single time. This sequence joins TRBV18 and TRBJ2-3; unclear D gene. Trimming stripped 5 bases from V and 6 bases from J, with 9 bases between. The CDR3 runs to 12 residues. The germline gives CDR1 KGHSH, CDR2 LQKENI. CDR3 residues: CASSSLFDTQYF. The CDR3 DNA is TGTGCCAGCTCATCCCTTTTTGATACGCAGTATTTT.

The CDR3 here is CATSRDYGSARSPLHF. The DNA for the CDR3 is TGTGCCACCAGCAGAGATTACGGCTCTGCCAGGTCACCCCTCCACTTT. This chain joins TRBV15 and TRBJ1-6, with D unclear. Deletions cut 0 bases from V and 10 bases from J, with 16 bases between. There are 16 residues in the CDR3. CDR1 and CDR2 from the germline V gene are LNHNV and YYDKDF (reference sequence).

V is TRBV4-2 and J is TRBJ2-1; TRBD2 agrees at 14 bases. Germline CDR1 reads LGHNA; CDR2 reads YNFKEQ. The J segment lost 7 bases and the V segment lost 4 bases, leaving 12 bases of the junction unmatched. The CDR3 sequence is 18 residues long. As DNA, the CDR3 is TGTGCCAGCAGCCTGAATCGACTAGCGGGGGGGCCGGGGAATGAGCAGTTCTTC. It is translated as CASSLNRLAGGPGNEQFF.

This clone was observed a handful of times. The gene calls are TRBV10-3 and TRBJ1-5; D ambiguous. Trimming left V 0 bases short and J 2 bases short, with 5 bases between. The CDR3 is made up of 14 amino acids. Germline CDR1 ENHRY, CDR2 SYGVKD. The CDR3 DNA follows: TGTGCCATCAGTGAGTCAGAAGGCAATCAGCCCCAGCATTTT. Amino acid sequence: CAISESEGNQPQHF.